Each of the 10 T cell receptor beta chains below was sequenced from the same sample in a study of memory CD4+ T cells and cytomegalovirus serostatus. The sort gate was single viable CD3+CD4+CD8-CD45RO+ cells for memory CD4+ T cells. Libraries were prepared by immunoSEQ multiplex PCR; TCRdb keeps only in-frame clonotypes and omits some of them. The sample lists 35,000 to 50,000 clones; roughly three quarters were seen once. Sequenced material: memory CD4+ T cells from blood. All receptors come from an adult in good health and CMV-seronegative.

The gene calls are TRBV5-1 and TRBJ2-1; D possibly corresponds to TRBD2 (5 bases). Germline V gives CDR1 SGHRS, CDR2 YFSETQ. V shed 5 bases and J shed 14 bases, with 17 bases lying between them. The CDR3 consists of 12 residues. CDR3 bases: TGCGCCAGCAGTCTCGAACGGGATGTAGAGTTCTTC. Translation gives CASSLERDVEFF.

The genes are TRBV7-3 and TRBJ2-1; 7 bases fit TRBD2. V dropped 5 bases and J dropped 6; count of bases not matched to a gene: 10. Germline lookup yields CDR1 SGHTA and CDR2 FQGTGA. CDR3 length equals 15 residues. The DNA for the CDR3 is TGTGCCAGCAGCCCTTGGGGGGGAGCTGGCAATGAGCAGTTCTTC. Translated: CASSPWGGAGNEQFF.

Here the CDR3 DNA reads TGTGCCTGGAGTGGAAGGGATACGCAGTATTTT. It codes for CAWSGRDTQYF. The chain couples TRBV30 to TRBJ2-3; D is unclear. The CDR3 loop spans 11 amino acids. Germline V gives CDR1 GTSNPN, CDR2 SVGIG (reference sequence). Trimming removed 1 base from V and 6 bases from J, with 5 bases in between.

The chain uses TRBV18 and TRBJ2-1, with TRBD2 matching 12 bases. Germline V lookup: CDR1 KGHSH, CDR2 LQKENI. Trimming cost V 4 bases and J 10 bases; bases outside gene matches: 8. The CDR3 consists of 15 residues. This CDR3 reads CASSQLAGGQGEQFF. CDR3 in DNA: TGTGCCAGCTCACAACTAGCGGGAGGTCAGGGCGAGCAGTTCTTC. The variable domain in full, completed from reference TRBV18 and TRBJ2-1, reads NAGVMQNPRHLVRRRGQEARLRCSPMKGHSHVYWYRQLPEEGLKFMVYLQKENIIDESGMPKERFSAEFPKEGPSILRIQQVVRGDSAAYFCASSQLAGGQGEQFFGPGTRLTVL.

This rearrangement joins TRBV19 to TRBJ1-2, with D maybe TRBD1 (5 bases). The CDR3 runs 13 residues. V gave up 1 base and J gave up 8 bases, with 11 bases separating them. The germline V gene has CDR1 LNHDA and CDR2 SQIVND (reference sequence). The CDR3: CASSIGGVRGYTF. The DNA of the CDR3 is TGTGCCAGTAGTATAGGAGGGGTACGGGGCTACACCTTC.

The chain is built from TRBV5-4 and TRBJ2-5; TRBD2 matches at 9 bases. The CDR3 runs 14 residues. V lost 3 bases, J lost 1 base, and 1 base stayed unmatched. Germline CDR1 reads SGHNT; CDR2 reads YYREEE (reference sequence). CDR3 bases: TGTGCCAGCAGCTCGGGACTAGCCCAAGAGACCCAGTACTTC. This encodes CASSSGLAQETQYF. Filled out from reference TRBV5-4 and TRBJ2-5, the complete variable domain reads ETGVTQSPTHLIKTRGQQVTLRCSSQSGHNTVSWYQQALGQGPQFIFQYYREEENGRGNFPPRFSGLQFPNYSSELNVNALELDDSALYLCASSSGLAQETQYFGPGTRLLVL.

V usage is TRBV6-5 and J usage is TRBJ1-5; the match to TRBD1 covers 9 bases. Germline V lookup: CDR1 MNHEY, CDR2 SVGAGI. The CDR3 consists of 15 residues. V gave up 6 bases and J gave up 4 bases; unmatched junction bases: 7. The CDR3 protein is CASRRGQGWNQPQHF. CDR3 sequence (DNA): TGTGCCAGCAGACGCGGACAGGGGTGGAATCAGCCCCAGCATTTT.

The chain is built from TRBV18 and TRBJ1-2; 8 bases fit TRBD1. V lost 5 bases, J lost 3 bases, and 8 bases stayed unmatched. Germline loops: CDR1 KGHSH, CDR2 LQKENI. The length of the CDR3 is 15 residues. DNA for the CDR3: TGTGCCAGCTCAGCCGGACAGGGTTGGGACTATGGCTACACCTTC. Amino acids: CASSAGQGWDYGYTF. Based on the CDR3 plus reference TRBV18 and TRBJ1-2, the full variable domain is NAGVMQNPRHLVRRRGQEARLRCSPMKGHSHVYWYRQLPEEGLKFMVYLQKENIIDESGMPKERFSAEFPKEGPSILRIQQVVRGDSAAYFCASSAGQGWDYGYTFGSGTRLTVV.

V and J are TRBV7-9 and TRBJ1-2, with unresolved D. The V and J ends lost 2 bases and 0 bases respectively, with 10 bases between them. This CDR3 region has 15 residues. The germline CDR1 and CDR2 sequences are SEHNR and FQNEAQ (reference sequence). This CDR3 reads CASSLRLGANYGYTF. CDR3 DNA sequence: TGTGCCAGCAGCTTACGTTTGGGCGCTAACTATGGCTACACCTTC.

The genes are TRBV6-5 and TRBJ1-2, with D hard to call. V was trimmed by 8 bases and J by 4 bases, leaving 17 bases between them. This CDR3 is built from 14 residues. CDR1 and CDR2 from the germline V gene are MNHEY and SVGAGI. This CDR3 is CASRLGVGIYGYTF. The CDR3 bases are TGTGCCAGCCGTCTCGGTGTGGGAATCTATGGCTACACCTTC.